Below, 3 T cell receptor beta chains from the same sample are listed, as sequenced in a study of blood T cell repertoires in COVID-19. Using immunoSEQ multiplex PCR, the repertoire was profiled, and TCRdb retains in-frame clones only, with some absent. The data contain over 85,000 clones, approximately 86% of them seen just once; the ten biggest clones take up 6.5% to 9%. Sequenced: peripheral blood. The receptors derive from a man in his sixties with acute or convalescent COVID-19.

This chain joins TRBV27 and TRBJ2-7; 13 nucleotides align to TRBD2. Trimming took 4 bases from V and 4 from J; bases not matched to a gene: 1. Per the germline V gene, CDR1 is MNHEY and CDR2 is SMNVEV (reference sequence). This CDR3 has 14 amino acids. CDR3 amino acids: CASSWTSGGYEQYF. The CDR3 region has the DNA TGTGCCAGCAGTTGGACTAGCGGGGGTTACGAGCAGTACTTC.

The J gene is TRBJ2-3, the V gene TRBV7-8, with 8 positions matching TRBD1. The CDR3 spans 13 residues. V was pared by 6 bases and J by 10 bases, with 9 bases of the junction left unmatched. The V gene's germline CDR1 is SGHVS and CDR2 FQNEAQ. The CDR3 here is CASRRSGQGAQYF. In DNA form, the CDR3 reads TGTGCCAGCAGACGTTCAGGACAGGGAGCGCAGTATTTT. The complete variable domain, with remaining parts taken from reference TRBV7-8 and TRBJ2-3, reads GAGVSQSPRYKVAKRGQDVALRCDPISGHVSLFWYQQALGQGPEFLTYFQNEAQLDKSGLPSDRFFAERPEGSVSTLKIQRTQQEDSAVYLCASRRSGQGAQYFGPGTRLTVL.

The chain employs TRBV10-2 and TRBJ1-5; 7 bases line up with TRBD1. Germline CDR1 reads WSHSY; CDR2 reads SAAADI. V shed 0 bases and J 7 bases; nucleotides not matched to a gene: 6. This CDR3 is built from 15 residues. The CDR3 is CASSESRQGRQPQHF. For the CDR3, the DNA is TGCGCCAGCAGTGAGTCGAGACAGGGAAGACAGCCCCAGCATTTT.